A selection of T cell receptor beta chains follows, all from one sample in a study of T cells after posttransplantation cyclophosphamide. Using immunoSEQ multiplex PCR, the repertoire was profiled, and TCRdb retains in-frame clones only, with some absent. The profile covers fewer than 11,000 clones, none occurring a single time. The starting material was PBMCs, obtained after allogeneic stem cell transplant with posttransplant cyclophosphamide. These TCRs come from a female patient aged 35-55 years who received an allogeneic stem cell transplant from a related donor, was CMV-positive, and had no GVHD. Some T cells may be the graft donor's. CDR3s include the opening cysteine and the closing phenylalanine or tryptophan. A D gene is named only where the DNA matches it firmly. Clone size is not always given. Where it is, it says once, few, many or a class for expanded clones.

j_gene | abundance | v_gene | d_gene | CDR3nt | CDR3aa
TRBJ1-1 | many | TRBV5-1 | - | TGCGCCAGCAGCTTCCACAGGAGGGTGAACACTGAAGCTTTCTTT | CASSFHRRVNTEAFF
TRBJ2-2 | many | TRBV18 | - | TGTGCCAGCTCACCACTGACAGCGAACACCGGGGAGCTGTTTTTT | CASSPLTANTGELFF
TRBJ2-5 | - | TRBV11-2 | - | TGTGCCAGCAGCGTCAGGGGCTTGGAGACCCAGTACTTC | CASSVRGLETQYF
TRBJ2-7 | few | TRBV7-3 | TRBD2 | TGTGCCAGCAGCTCTCCCGGACTAGCGGGGGGGTACAGCTCCTACGAGCAGTACTTC | CASSSPGLAGGYSSYEQYF
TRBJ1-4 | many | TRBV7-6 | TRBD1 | TGTGCCAGCAGCTTGCTGACAGGGATGGAGGAAAAACTGTTTTTT | CASSLLTGMEEKLFF
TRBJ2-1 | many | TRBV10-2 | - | TGCGCCAGCCGGGGGACTCCCCAGGCCTACAATGAGCAGTTCTTC | CASRGTPQAYNEQFF
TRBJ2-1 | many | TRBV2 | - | TGTGCCAGCAAGACCCCCCAACAGACCCGGCGATACAATGAGCAGTTCTTC | CASKTPQQTRRYNEQFF
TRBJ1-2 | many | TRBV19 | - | TGTGCCAGTAGTATCGGTTTCGAAGTTCAGCAGGCTGGCTACACCTTC | CASSIGFEVQQAGYTF
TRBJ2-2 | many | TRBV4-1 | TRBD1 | TGCGCCAGCAGCCAAGATCGGGACAGGGCGGGCGGGGAGCTGTTTTTT | CASSQDRDRAGGELFF
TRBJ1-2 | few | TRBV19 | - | TGTGCCAGTATCCCGAACAGGGTCTACAACTATGGCTACACCTTC | CASIPNRVYNYGYTF
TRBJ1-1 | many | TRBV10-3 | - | TGTGCCAGCCAGTTGCAGGGTGAGCCCTTGAACACTGAAGCTTTCTTT | CASQLQGEPLNTEAFF
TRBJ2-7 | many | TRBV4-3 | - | TGCGCCAGCAGCCACAGGGAGTCCTACGAGCAGTACTTC | CASSHRESYEQYF
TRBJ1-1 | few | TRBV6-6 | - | TGTGCCAGCAGTTACGCCTCCGGGTACGGCACTGAAGCTTTCTTT | CASSYASGYGTEAFF
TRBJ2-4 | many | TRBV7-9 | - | TGTGCCAGCAGCCCGACAAGCCTAGCCAAAAACATTCAGTACTTC | CASSPTSLAKNIQYF
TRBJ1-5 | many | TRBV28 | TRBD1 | TGTGCCAGCAGCCGGGACAGGGGGCATCAGCCCCAGCATTTT | CASSRDRGHQPQHF
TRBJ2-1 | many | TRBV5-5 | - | TGTGCCAGCAGCTTACCCTGGACAGTGAACAATGAGCAGTTCTTC | CASSLPWTVNNEQFF
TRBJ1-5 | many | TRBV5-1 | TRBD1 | TGCGCCAGCAGCGTGGGACAGGGGGACCAGCCCCAGCATTTT | CASSVGQGDQPQHF
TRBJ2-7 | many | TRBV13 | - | TGTGCCAGCAGCTTAGGGTCCCCAGGGTCCGAGCAGTACTTC | CASSLGSPGSEQYF
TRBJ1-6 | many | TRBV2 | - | TGTGCCAGCAGTGAAGCGCGGTATTCACCCCTCCACTTT | CASSEARYSPLHF
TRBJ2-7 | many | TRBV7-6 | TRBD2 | TGTGCCAGCAGCTTAGCTAGCGGGGGCACCTACGAGCAGTACTTC | CASSLASGGTYEQYF
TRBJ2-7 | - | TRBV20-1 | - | TGCAGTGCTAGCCCCACCTACGAGCAGTACTTC | CSASPTYEQYF
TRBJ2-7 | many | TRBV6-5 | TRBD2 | TGTGCCAGCACTGGACTAGCGGGGTCCTACGAGCAGTACTTC | CASTGLAGSYEQYF
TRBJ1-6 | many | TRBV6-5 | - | TGTGCCAGCAGTTCGGGGAATTCACCCCTCCACTTT | CASSSGNSPLHF
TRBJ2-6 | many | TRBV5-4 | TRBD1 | TGTGCCAGCAGCGTGGACAGGGCTGGGGCCAACGTCCTGACTTTC | CASSVDRAGANVLTF
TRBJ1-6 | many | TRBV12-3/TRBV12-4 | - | TGTGCCAGCAGTTCAGGGCGGGGGGGGCATTCACCCCTCCACTTT | CASSSGRGGHSPLHF
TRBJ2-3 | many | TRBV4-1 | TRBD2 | TGCGCCAGCAGCCAAGGATTAGCGGGGGTGGATACGCAGTATTTT | CASSQGLAGVDTQYF
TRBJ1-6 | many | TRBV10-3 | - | TGTGCCATCAGTGAGGCGACCGGACAGAGCTCCTATAATTCACCCCTCCACTTT | CAISEATGQSSYNSPLHF
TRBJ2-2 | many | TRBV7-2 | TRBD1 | TGTGCCAGCAGCTTAGACAGGGGGCAAGGCGGGGAGCTGTTTTTT | CASSLDRGQGGELFF
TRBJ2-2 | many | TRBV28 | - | TGTGCCAGCAGTGTCGTGGGGGCAGACACCGGGGAGCTGTTTTTT | CASSVVGADTGELFF
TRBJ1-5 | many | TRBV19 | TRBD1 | TGTGCCAGTAGTACGGGACAGGGAGTCAATCAGCCCCAGCATTTT | CASSTGQGVNQPQHF
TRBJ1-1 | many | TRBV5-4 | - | TGTGCCAGCAGCTTGGAGGGTAGGGGCGGGGGCATGAACACTGAAGCTTTCTTT | CASSLEGRGGGMNTEAFF
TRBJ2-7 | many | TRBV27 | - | TGTGCCAGCAGTTTTGGAAGGGCCTACGAGCAGTACTTC | CASSFGRAYEQYF
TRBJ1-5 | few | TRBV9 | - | TGTGCCAGCAGCGCGTCGGACAGTGTCTATAGCAATCAGCCCCAGCATTTT | CASSASDSVYSNQPQHF
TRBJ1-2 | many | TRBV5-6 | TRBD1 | TGTGCCACCAGGGGGCAGGGTCATCCTAACTATGGCTACACCTTC | CATRGQGHPNYGYTF
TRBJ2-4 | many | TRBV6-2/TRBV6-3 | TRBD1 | TGTGCCAGCAGGTTGCCAGGGGGCTCGGGTAGAAACATTCAGTACTTC | CASRLPGGSGRNIQYF
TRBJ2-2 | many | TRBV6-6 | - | TGTGCCAGCGGACTTTCCGGGTCGAACACCGGGGAGCTGTTTTTT | CASGLSGSNTGELFF
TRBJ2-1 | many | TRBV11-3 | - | TGTGCCAGCAGCTTAGGATGGGCTAATGAGCAGTTCTTC | CASSLGWANEQFF
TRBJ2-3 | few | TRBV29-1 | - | TGCAGCGTTGAAGATCGGCCCGCGGCAGATACGCAGTATTTT | CSVEDRPAADTQYF
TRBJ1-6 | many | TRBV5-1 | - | TGCGCCAGCAGCTTAGAAATCCAGGGCAATTCACCCCTCCACTTT | CASSLEIQGNSPLHF
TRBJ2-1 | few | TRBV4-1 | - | TGCGCCAGCAGCCAAGTGGGGGGGCTGTCGAATGAGCAGTTCTTC | CASSQVGGLSNEQFF
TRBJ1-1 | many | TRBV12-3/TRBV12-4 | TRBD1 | TGTGCCAGCACCCTGGGACAGGGAAGCACTGAAGCTTTCTTT | CASTLGQGSTEAFF
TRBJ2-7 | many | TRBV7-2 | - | TGTGCCAGCAGCCCTAGGATCAGCTCCTCCTACGAGCAGTACTTC | CASSPRISSSYEQYF
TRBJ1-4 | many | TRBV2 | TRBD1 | TGTGCCAGCAGTGAACAGGGGGTAGGAACTAATGAAAAACTGTTTTTT | CASSEQGVGTNEKLFF
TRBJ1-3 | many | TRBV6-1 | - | TGTGCCAGCAGTGACCGAAACCCAGGGTTAGGTGGAAACACCATATATTTT | CASSDRNPGLGGNTIYF
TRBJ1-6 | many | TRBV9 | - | TGTGCCAGCAGCGTAGCTCAGGGTCAAAATTCACCCCTCCACTTT | CASSVAQGQNSPLHF
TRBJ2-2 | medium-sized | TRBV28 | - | TGTGCCAGCAGGCCTACAACAGGGAGCACCGGGGAGCTGTTTTTT | CASRPTTGSTGELFF
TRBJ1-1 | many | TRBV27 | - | TGTGCCAGCAGTTTATTTCCGACAGCCCAGGGAACTGAAGCTTTCTTT | CASSLFPTAQGTEAFF
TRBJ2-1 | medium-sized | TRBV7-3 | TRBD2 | TGTGCCAGCAGTCAGCGGGGGGGCCTCAACAATGAGCAGTTCTTC | CASSQRGGLNNEQFF
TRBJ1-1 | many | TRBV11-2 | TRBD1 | TGTGCCAGCAGCCCCGGGACAGTCAACACTGAAGCTTTCTTT | CASSPGTVNTEAFF
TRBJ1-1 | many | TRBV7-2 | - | TGTGCCAGCAGCTTAGTCGGACATACGAACACTGAAGCTTTCTTT | CASSLVGHTNTEAFF
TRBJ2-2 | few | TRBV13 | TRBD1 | TGTGCCAGCAGGGCGACAGGGTCGGTCACCGGGGAGCTGTTTTTT | CASRATGSVTGELFF
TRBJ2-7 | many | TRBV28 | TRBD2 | TGTGCCAGCGGAGCCCATATAGCGGGGGGGCGGTACGAGCAGTACTTC | CASGAHIAGGRYEQYF
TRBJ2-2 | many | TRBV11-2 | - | TGTGCCAGCAGCTTAGGCGGAAACACCGGGGAGCTGTTTTTT | CASSLGGNTGELFF
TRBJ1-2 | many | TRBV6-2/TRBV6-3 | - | TGTGCCAGCAGTTATCCCGTCACCGTCGGCAGGGTCACTGGCTACACCTTC | CASSYPVTVGRVTGYTF
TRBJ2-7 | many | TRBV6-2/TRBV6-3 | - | TGTGCCAGCAGGCAGGGCGGCTACGAGCAGTACTTC | CASRQGGYEQYF
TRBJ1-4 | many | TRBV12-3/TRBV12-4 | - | TGTGCCAGCAAAACTACAGGGGAAAAACTGTTTTTT | CASKTTGEKLFF
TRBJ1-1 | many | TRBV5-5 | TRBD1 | TGTGCCAGCAGCTTGTCTACAGGGGGCACTGAAGCTTTCTTT | CASSLSTGGTEAFF
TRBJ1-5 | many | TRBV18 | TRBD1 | TGTGCCAGCTCACCGACAGGGGAGGGTAGCAATCAGCCCCAGCATTTT | CASSPTGEGSNQPQHF
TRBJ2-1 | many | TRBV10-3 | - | TGTGCCATCGCCAGCCCCGGGACTCTCTCCTACAATGAGCAGTTCTTC | CAIASPGTLSYNEQFF
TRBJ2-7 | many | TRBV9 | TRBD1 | TGTGCCAGCAGCATCAAACAGGGGACGGCCTACGAGCAGTACTTC | CASSIKQGTAYEQYF